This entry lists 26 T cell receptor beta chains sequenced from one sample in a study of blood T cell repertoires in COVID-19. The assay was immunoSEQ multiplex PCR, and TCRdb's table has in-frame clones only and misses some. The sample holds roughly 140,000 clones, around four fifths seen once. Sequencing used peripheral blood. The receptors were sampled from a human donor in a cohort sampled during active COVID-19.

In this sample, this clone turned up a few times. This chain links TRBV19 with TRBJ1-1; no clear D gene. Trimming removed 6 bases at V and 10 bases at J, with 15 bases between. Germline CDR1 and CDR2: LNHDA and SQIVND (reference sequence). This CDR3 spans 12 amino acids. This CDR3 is CASSALDGRAFF. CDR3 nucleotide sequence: TGTGCCAGTAGCGCCCTGGACGGGAGAGCTTTCTTT.

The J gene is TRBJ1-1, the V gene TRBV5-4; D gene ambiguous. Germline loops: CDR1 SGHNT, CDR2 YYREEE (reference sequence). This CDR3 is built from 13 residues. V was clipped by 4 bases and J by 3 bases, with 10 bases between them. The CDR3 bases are TGTGCCAGCAGCCCAGACACAGACACTGAAGCTTTCTTT. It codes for CASSPDTDTEAFF.

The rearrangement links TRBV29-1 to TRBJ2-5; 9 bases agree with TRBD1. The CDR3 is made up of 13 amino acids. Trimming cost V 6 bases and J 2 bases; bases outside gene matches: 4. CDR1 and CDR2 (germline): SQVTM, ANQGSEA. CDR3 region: CSVRDRVQETQYF. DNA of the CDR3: TGCAGCGTCCGGGACAGGGTTCAAGAGACCCAGTACTTC. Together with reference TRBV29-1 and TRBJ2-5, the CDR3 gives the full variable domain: SAVISQKPSRDICQRGTSLTIQCQVDSQVTMMFWYRQQPGQSLTLIATANQGSEATYESGFVIDKFPISRPNLTFSTLTVSNMSPEDSSIYLCSVRDRVQETQYFGPGTRLLVL.

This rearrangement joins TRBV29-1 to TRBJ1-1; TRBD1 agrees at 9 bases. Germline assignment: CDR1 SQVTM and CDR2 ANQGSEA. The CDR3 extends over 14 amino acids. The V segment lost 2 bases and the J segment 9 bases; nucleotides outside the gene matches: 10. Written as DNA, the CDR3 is TGCAGCGTTGAAACCGGGACAGGGAGTGGTAAAGCTTTCTTT. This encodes CSVETGTGSGKAFF.

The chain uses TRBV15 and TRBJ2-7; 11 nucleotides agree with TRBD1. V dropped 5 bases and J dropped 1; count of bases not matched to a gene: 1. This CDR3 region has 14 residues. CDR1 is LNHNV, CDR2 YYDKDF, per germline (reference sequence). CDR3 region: CATSGQGASYEQYF. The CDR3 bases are TGTGCCACCAGCGGACAGGGGGCATCCTACGAGCAGTACTTC. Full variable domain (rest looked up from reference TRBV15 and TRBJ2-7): DAMVIQNPRYQVTQFGKPVTLSCSQTLNHNVMYWYQQKSSQAPKLLFHYYDKDFNNEADTPDNFQSRRPNTSFCFLDIRSPGLGDTAMYLCATSGQGASYEQYFGPGTRLTVT.

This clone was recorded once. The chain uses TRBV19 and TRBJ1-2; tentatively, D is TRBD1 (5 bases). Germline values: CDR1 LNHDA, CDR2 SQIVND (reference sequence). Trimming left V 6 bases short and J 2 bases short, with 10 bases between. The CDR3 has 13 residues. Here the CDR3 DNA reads TGTGCCAGTAGCTTACAGGTGAACTATGGCTACACCTTC. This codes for CASSLQVNYGYTF.

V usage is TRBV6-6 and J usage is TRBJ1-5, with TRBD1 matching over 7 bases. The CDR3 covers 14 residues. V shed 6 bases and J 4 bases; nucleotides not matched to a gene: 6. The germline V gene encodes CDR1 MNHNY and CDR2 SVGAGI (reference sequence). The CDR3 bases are TGTGCCAGCAGACTAACAGGGGAAAATCAGCCCCAGCATTTT. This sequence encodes CASRLTGENQPQHF.

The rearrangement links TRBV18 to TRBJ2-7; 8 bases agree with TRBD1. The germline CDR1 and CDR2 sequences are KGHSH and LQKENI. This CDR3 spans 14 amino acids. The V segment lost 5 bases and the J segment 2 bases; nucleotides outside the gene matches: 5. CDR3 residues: CASSSKTGAYEQYF. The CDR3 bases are TGTGCCAGCTCATCTAAGACAGGGGCCTACGAGCAGTACTTC.

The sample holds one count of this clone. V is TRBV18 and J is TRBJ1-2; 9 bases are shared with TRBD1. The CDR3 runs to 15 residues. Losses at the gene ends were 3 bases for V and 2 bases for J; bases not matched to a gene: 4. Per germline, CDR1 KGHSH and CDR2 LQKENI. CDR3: CASSPRTGENYGYTF. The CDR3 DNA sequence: TGTGCCAGCTCACCGCGGACAGGGGAGAACTATGGCTACACCTTC.

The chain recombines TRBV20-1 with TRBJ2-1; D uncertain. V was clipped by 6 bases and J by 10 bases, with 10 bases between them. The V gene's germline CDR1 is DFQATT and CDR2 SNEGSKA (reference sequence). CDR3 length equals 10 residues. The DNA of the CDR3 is TGCAGTGCCCCCCCGCAGGAGCAGTTCTTC. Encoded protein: CSAPPQEQFF.

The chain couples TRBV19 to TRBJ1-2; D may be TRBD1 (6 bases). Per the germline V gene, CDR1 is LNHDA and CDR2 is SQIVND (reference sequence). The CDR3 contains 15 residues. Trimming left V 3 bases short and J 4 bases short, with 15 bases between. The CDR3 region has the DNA TGTGCCAGTAGTATGGGGGCCGGGGAAATCTATGGCTACACCTTC. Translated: CASSMGAGEIYGYTF.

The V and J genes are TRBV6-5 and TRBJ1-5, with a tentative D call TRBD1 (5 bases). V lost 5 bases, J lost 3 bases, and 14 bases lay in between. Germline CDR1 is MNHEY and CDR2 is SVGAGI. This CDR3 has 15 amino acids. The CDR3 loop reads CASSLGRDFNQPQHF. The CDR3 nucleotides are TGTGCCAGCAGTCTCGGCCGGGACTTCAATCAGCCCCAGCATTTT.

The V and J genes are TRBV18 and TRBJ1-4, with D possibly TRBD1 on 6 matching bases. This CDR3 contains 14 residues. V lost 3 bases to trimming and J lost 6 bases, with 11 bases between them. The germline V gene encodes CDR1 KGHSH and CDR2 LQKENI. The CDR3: CASSPNRVDEKLFF. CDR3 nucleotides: TGTGCCAGCTCACCGAACAGGGTGGATGAAAAACTGTTTTTT.

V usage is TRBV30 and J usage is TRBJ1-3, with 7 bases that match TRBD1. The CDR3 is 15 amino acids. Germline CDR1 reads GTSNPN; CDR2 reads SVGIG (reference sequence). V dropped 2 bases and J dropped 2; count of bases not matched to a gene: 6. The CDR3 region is CAWSRDSETGNTIYF. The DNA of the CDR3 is TGTGCCTGGAGTCGGGACAGCGAAACTGGAAACACCATATATTTT.

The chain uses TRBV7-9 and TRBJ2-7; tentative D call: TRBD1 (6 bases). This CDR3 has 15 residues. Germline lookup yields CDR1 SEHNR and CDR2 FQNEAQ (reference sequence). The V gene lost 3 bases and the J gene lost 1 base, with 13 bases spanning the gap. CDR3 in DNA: TGTGCCAGCAGCTTCCGCCGGGACACTTCCTACGAGCAGTACTTC. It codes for CASSFRRDTSYEQYF.

The CDR3 here is CASSRDGGYGYTF. In nucleotides, the CDR3 is TGCGCCAGCAGCCGGGACGGGGGCTATGGCTACACCTTC. The chain joins TRBV5-1 to TRBJ1-2, with D perhaps TRBD1 (5 bases). Germline lookup yields CDR1 SGHRS and CDR2 YFSETQ. The V end was cut by 4 bases, the J end by 4 bases, with 11 bases between. The CDR3 is made up of 13 amino acids.

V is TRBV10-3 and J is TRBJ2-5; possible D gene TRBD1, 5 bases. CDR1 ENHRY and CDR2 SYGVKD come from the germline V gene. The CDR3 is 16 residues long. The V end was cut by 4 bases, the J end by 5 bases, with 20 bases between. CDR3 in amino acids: CAISVARQTLGETQYF. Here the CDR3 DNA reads TGTGCCATCAGTGTAGCAAGACAGACATTGGGGGAGACCCAGTACTTC.

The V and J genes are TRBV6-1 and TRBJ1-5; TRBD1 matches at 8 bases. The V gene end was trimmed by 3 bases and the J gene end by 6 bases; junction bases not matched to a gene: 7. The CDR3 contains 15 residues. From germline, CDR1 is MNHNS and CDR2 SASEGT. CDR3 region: CASSDGQGEAQPQHF. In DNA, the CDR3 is TGTGCCAGCAGTGACGGACAGGGCGAGGCTCAGCCCCAGCATTTT.

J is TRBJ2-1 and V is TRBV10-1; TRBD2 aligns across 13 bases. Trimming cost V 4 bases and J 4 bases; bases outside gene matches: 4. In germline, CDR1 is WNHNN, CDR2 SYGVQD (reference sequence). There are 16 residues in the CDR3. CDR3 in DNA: TGCGCCAGCAGTGGGGGACTAGCGGGGAAGTACAATGAGCAGTTCTTC. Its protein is CASSGGLAGKYNEQFF.

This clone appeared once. CDR3 coding DNA: TGTGCCAGCAGCCCCGGGACCCACGGGGGGGAGACCCAGTACTTC. Its translation: CASSPGTHGGETQYF. The rearrangement joins TRBV11-3 to TRBJ2-5; 7 positions match TRBD2. Per germline, CDR1 SGHNT and CDR2 YENEEA. This CDR3 has 15 amino acids. Losses at the gene ends were 5 bases for V and 5 bases for J; bases not matched to a gene: 11.

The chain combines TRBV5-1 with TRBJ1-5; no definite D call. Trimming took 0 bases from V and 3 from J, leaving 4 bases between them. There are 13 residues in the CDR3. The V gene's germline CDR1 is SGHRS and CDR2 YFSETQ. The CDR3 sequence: CASSLGYNQPQHF. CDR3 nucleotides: TGCGCCAGCAGCTTGGGCTACAATCAGCCCCAGCATTTT.

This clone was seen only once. CDR3 in DNA: TGTGCCAGTAGTATGGTAGTAGGGCAGGGGTTCGGTGAGCAGTACTTC. Residues: CASSMVVGQGFGEQYF. V is TRBV19 and J is TRBJ2-7; tentatively, D is TRBD1 (6 bases). Germline CDR1 LNHDA, CDR2 SQIVND (reference sequence). This CDR3 region has 16 residues. V lost 3 bases and J 7 bases, leaving 22 bases between the germline ends. The full variable domain, its missing parts supplied by reference TRBV19 and TRBJ2-7, is DGGITQSPKYLFRKEGQNVTLSCEQNLNHDAMYWYRQDPGQGLRLIYYSQIVNDFQKGDIAEGYSVSREKKESFPLTVTSAQKNPTAFYLCASSMVVGQGFGEQYFGPGTRLTVT.

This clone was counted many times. CDR3 nucleotides: TGCGCCAGCAGCTTGGGGGCAGGGGGAGGCTACACCTTC. Translating gives CASSLGAGGGYTF. V gene TRBV5-1 combines with J gene TRBJ1-2; 7 bases are a match to TRBD1. The junction had 4 bases not matched to a gene; V was cut back by 0 bases and J by 8 bases. The CDR3 is 13 amino acids. Germline CDR1 SGHRS, CDR2 YFSETQ.

The CDR3 DNA is TGTGCCAGCAGCTTAGTTAGGAGCGGGGTACCCCAAGAGACCCAGTACTTC. It yields the protein CASSLVRSGVPQETQYF. The chain is built from TRBV11-3 and TRBJ2-5; TRBD2 aligns across 7 bases. Trimming took 1 base from V and 1 from J; bases not matched to a gene: 9. There are 17 residues in the CDR3. CDR1 is SGHNT and CDR2 is YENEEA in the germline V gene.

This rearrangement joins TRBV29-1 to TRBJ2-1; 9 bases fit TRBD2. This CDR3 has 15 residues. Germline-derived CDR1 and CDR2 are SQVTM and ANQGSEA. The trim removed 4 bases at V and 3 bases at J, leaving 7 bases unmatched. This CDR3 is CSVGGTSRGYNEQFF. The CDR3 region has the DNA TGCAGCGTTGGGGGGACTAGCAGGGGCTACAATGAGCAGTTCTTC.

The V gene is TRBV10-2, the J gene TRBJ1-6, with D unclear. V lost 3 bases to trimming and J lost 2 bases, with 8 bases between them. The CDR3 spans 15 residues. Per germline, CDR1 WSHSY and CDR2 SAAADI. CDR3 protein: CASSDGLTYNSPLHF. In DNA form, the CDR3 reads TGCGCCAGCAGTGATGGGCTAACCTATAATTCACCCCTCCACTTT.